This T cell receptor (beta chain) was sequenced for a study of shared clonotypes between healthy human individuals. Study-wide points: Generally, estimated richness proved larger in naive subsets than it did in memory subsets.

The authors ran the assay at deep level. The repertoire was sequenced with immunoSEQ multiplex PCR; TCRdb's copy has only in-frame clones and lacks some. There are under 2.5 million clones in the sample; 92% occur only once, and around 0.4% lies in the top ten. This clone was seen a single time. Its antigen is not known. The sequencing input was naive CD4+ T cells from PBMCs. As for subset: CD45RA+ positively selected. This TCR came from a man aged 18 to 30 in good health. Some clones in this sample may be carry-over from other donors' samples.

The CDR3 DNA sequence: TGTGCCAGCAGCTTATTAATGGGGGACACCGGGGAGCTGTTTTTT. It translates to CASSLLMGDTGELFF. V is TRBV7-9 and J is TRBJ2-2; tentatively, D is TRBD1 or TRBD2 (5 bases each). CDR3 length equals 15 residues. V was cut by 2 bases and J by 3 bases, with 10 bases left in between. Germline lookup yields CDR1 SEHNR and CDR2 FQNEAQ (reference sequence). Looking up the rest from reference TRBV7-9 and TRBJ2-2 gives the full variable domain: DTGVSQNPRHKITKRGQNVTFRCDPISEHNRLYWYRQTLGQGPEFLTYFQNEAQLEKSRLLSDRFSAERPKGSFSTLEIQRTEQGDSAMYLCASSLLMGDTGELFFGEGSRLTVL.